The clone carrying this TCR beta chain was seen a single time. The data were taken from a study of T cell responses to AZD1222 COVID-19 vaccine. The assay was immunoSEQ multiplex PCR, and TCRdb's table has in-frame clones only and misses some. The top ten clones hold around 5% of a sample with about 120,000 clones, approximately 94% of them seen once. Pooled together were second doses at about 4 or about 12 weeks. The CDR3 loop spans 17 amino acids. Germline V lookup: CDR1 MNHNS, CDR2 SASEGT. The V segment lost 2 bases and the J segment 5 bases; nucleotides outside the gene matches: 15. Sample: peripheral blood, taken 28 days after the second AZD1222 dose. This TCR was sampled from an adult who received the AZD1222 COVID-19 vaccine. The chain has TRBV6-1 and TRBJ2-7; the match to TRBD1 covers 7 bases. The CDR3 spells CASSERSLVQGIHEQYF. The CDR3 region has the DNA TGTGCCAGCAGTGAAAGATCCTTGGTACAGGGGATCCACGAGCAGTACTTC.